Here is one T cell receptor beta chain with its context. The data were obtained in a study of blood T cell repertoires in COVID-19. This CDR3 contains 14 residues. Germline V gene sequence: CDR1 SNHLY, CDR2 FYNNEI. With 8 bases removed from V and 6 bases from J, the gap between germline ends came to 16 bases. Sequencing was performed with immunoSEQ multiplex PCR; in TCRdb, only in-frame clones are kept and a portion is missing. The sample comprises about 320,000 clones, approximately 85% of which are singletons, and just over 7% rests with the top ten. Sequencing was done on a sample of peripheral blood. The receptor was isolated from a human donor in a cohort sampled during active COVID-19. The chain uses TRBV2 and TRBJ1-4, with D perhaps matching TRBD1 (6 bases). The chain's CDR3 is CASFRGTVDEKLFF. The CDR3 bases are TGTGCCAGCTTTAGGGGGACGGTAGATGAAAAACTGTTTTTT. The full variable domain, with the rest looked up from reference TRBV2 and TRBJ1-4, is EPEVTQTPSHQVTQMGQEVILRCVPISNHLYFYWYRQILGQKVEFLVSFYNNEISEKSEIFDDQFSVERPDGSNFTLKIRSTKLEDSAMYFCASFRGTVDEKLFFGSGTQLSVL.